This T cell receptor (beta chain) was found in a study of blood T cell repertoires in COVID-19. A few counts support this clone. Exposed enrollees had met someone with a PCR-confirmed or clinician-diagnosed COVID-19 case at some point within the 2 weeks before study entry. This table comes from immunoSEQ multiplex PCR, and its TCRdb copy is limited to in-frame clones, with some not included. Here the sample spans 300,000 to 400,000 clones, about 85% being singletons. The sequenced material came from PBMCs or T cells enriched from blood (not recorded which). This receptor was obtained from a woman younger than 45 who had been exposed to COVID-19.

The DNA of the CDR3 is TGTGCCAGTGGAGGGTTGGACGGATTCAATCAGCCCCAGCATTTT. This codes for CASGGLDGFNQPQHF. The chain is built from TRBV19 and TRBJ1-5, with D hard to call. The CDR3 length is 15 residues. V was cut by 8 bases and J by 3 bases, with 17 bases left in between. Germline V lookup: CDR1 LNHDA, CDR2 SQIVND (reference sequence).